Detailed here is one TCR beta chain. The antigen is unknown. The record originates from a study of beta chain features in type 1 diabetes. Study outcomes and limitations: Whether TCRB rearrangement is influenced by HLA type was left unresolved in this analysis. Shortening that was moderate but significant affected the TCRB CDR3s of Type 1 diabetes patients in all four CD4+ subsets.

Expressed TCRB transcripts were sequenced after all isolated RNA was converted to cDNA. The average read count of naive, central memory and regulatory T cell samples was approximately 3.9 million. Measured with immunoSEQ multiplex PCR; TCRdb has only the in-frame clones, and not every one. Of under 300,000 clones in the sample, approximately 14% were seen once. This clonotype was obtained from a man aged 30-40 years with type 1 diabetes. Sequencing was performed on naive CD4+ T cells from blood.

The CDR3 DNA reads as TGTGCCAGCAGCTTAACAGGAAGCGCCACAGATACGCAGTATTTT. Its protein is CASSLTGSATDTQYF. The rearrangement joins TRBV7-2 to TRBJ2-3, with D perhaps TRBD1 (5 bases). V was trimmed by 2 bases and J by 2 bases, leaving 11 bases between them. The CDR3 is made up of 15 amino acids. Looked up from germline, CDR1 is SGHTA and CDR2 is FQGNSA.